This is a list of T cell receptor beta chains from one sample in a study of shared clonotypes between healthy human individuals. Sequenced by immunoSEQ multiplex PCR; TCRdb stores in-frame clones only, minus some. This sample has some 2,100,000 clones, with nearly 97% found just once. The sequenced sample consisted of naive CD4+ T cells sorted from blood. These receptors were obtained from a man between 18 and 35 years old in good health. The CDR3 runs from the conserved cysteine through the conserved F or W. Each record gives: D gene, V gene, clone size, J gene, CDR3 protein, CDR3 DNA. The D gene is left open where the match is weak. Not all rows give a size; the values are once, few, many and, for expanded clones, a class.

-	TRBV29-1	-	TRBJ1-1	CSVRVSRDTEAFF	TGCAGCGTCAGGGTATCTCGGGACACTGAAGCTTTCTTT
-	TRBV18	-	TRBJ2-3	CASSLLGGGTDTQYF	TGTGCCAGCTCCCTCCTAGGGGGGGGCACAGATACGCAGTATTTT
-	TRBV5-1	-	TRBJ2-7	CASSPNTASYEQYF	TGCGCCAGCAGCCCAAACACGGCCTCCTACGAGCAGTACTTC
TRBD1	TRBV28	once	TRBJ2-7	CASSLGTGWDAQYF	TGTGCCAGCAGTTTAGGGACAGGGTGGGATGCGCAGTACTTC
-	TRBV2	-	TRBJ1-3	CASSEGGGTIYTIYF	TGTGCCAGCAGTGAAGGGGGCGGCACGATTTACACCATATATTTT
TRBD2	TRBV5-1	-	TRBJ2-7	CASSLDPSGGSYEQYF	TGCGCCAGCAGCTTGGATCCCAGCGGGGGATCCTACGAGCAGTACTTC
TRBD1	TRBV2	-	TRBJ1-4	CASRVTSGQGVREKLFF	TGTGCCAGCAGGGTTACTAGTGGACAGGGGGTTCGGGAAAAACTGTTTTTT
TRBD1	TRBV7-7	few	TRBJ1-5	CASSLQGESQPQHF	TGTGCTAGCAGCTTACAGGGGGAAAGTCAGCCCCAGCATTTT
TRBD2	TRBV5-6	-	TRBJ2-3	CASSFGGAADTQYF	TGTGCCAGCAGCTTCGGGGGGGCGGCAGATACGCAGTATTTT
TRBD1	TRBV6-5	-	TRBJ1-2	CASSYMTGGFPGYTF	TGTGCCAGCAGTTATATGACAGGGGGATTCCCTGGCTACACCTTC
-	TRBV2	-	TRBJ2-4	CASREGEAKNIQYF	TGTGCCAGCAGGGAGGGCGAAGCCAAAAACATTCAGTACTTC
-	TRBV11-2	-	TRBJ1-6	CASRRVGTVPVGDSPLHF	TGTGCCAGCAGGCGGGTAGGGACCGTCCCTGTTGGAGATTCACCCCTCCACTTT
-	TRBV6-5	-	TRBJ1-6	CASSGGTYNSPLHF	TGTGCCAGTTCCGGGGGCACATATAATTCACCCCTCCACTTT
-	TRBV7-2	-	TRBJ1-3	CASSATNGNTIYF	TGTGCCAGCAGCGCGACCAATGGAAACACCATATATTTT
TRBD1	TRBV18	-	TRBJ1-5	CASSPPGQGLHQPQHF	TGTGCCAGCTCACCACCGGGACAGGGCCTTCATCAGCCCCAGCATTTT
TRBD2	TRBV14	-	TRBJ2-7	CASSQEAGGLQYF	TGTGCCAGCAGCCAAGAGGCGGGAGGATTGCAGTACTTC
-	TRBV5-1	-	TRBJ2-3	CASSFRQGTDTQYF	TGCGCCAGCAGCTTTCGGCAGGGCACAGATACGCAGTATTTT
-	TRBV7-8	-	TRBJ1-1	CASSLAPWGLGTEAFF	TGTGCCAGCAGCTTAGCCCCGTGGGGGCTGGGCACTGAAGCTTTCTTT
-	TRBV11-2	-	TRBJ2-3	CASSLVSLWGISTDTQYF	TGTGCCAGCAGCTTAGTTTCCTTGTGGGGTATTAGCACAGATACGCAGTATTTT
TRBD2	TRBV4-3	-	TRBJ2-1	CASSFGLAGRDEQFF	TGCGCCAGCAGCTTTGGACTAGCGGGACGGGATGAGCAGTTCTTC
-	TRBV6-5	-	TRBJ1-1	CASSPRQNTEAFF	TGTGCCAGCAGTCCCCGACAGAACACTGAAGCTTTCTTT
-	TRBV5-1	-	TRBJ1-2	CASSPMTGSNGYTF	TGCGCCAGCAGCCCGATGACAGGTTCAAATGGCTACACCTTC
TRBD1	TRBV5-1	-	TRBJ1-2	CASSEGVGGSGYTF	TGCGCCAGCAGCGAAGGGGTAGGGGGCTCTGGCTACACCTTC
-	TRBV5-1	-	TRBJ1-2	CASSRESTGYGYTF	TGCGCCAGCAGCAGGGAGAGCACCGGCTATGGCTACACCTTC
-	TRBV7-2	-	TRBJ2-1	CASSSALSARDEQFF	TGTGCCAGCAGCTCAGCCCTCTCCGCCCGGGATGAGCAGTTCTTC
-	TRBV6-5	-	TRBJ2-3	CASSYSGGSSTDTQYF	TGTGCCAGCAGTTACTCCGGGGGTTCTAGCACAGATACGCAGTATTTT
-	TRBV4-2	-	TRBJ2-3	CASSQDAKTDTQYF	TGTGCCAGCAGCCAAGATGCCAAAACAGATACGCAGTATTTT
-	TRBV15	-	TRBJ2-7	CATSRGRGSDSYEQYF	TGTGCCACCAGCAGAGGTCGGGGTTCAGACTCCTACGAGCAGTACTTC